Presented here are 17 T cell receptor beta chains from one specimen sequenced in a study of cytotoxic CD8 clonotypes in ibrutinib-treated CLL. The repertoire was sequenced with immunoSEQ multiplex PCR; TCRdb's copy has only in-frame clones and lacks some. There are 60,000 or so clones in the sample; around 52% occur only once, and roughly 14% lies in the top ten. The sample consisted of PBMCs, taken after 12 months of ibrutinib treatment. Receptors were obtained from a human donor with chronic lymphocytic leukemia.

The chain links TRBV6-1 to TRBJ2-3, with a weak D call TRBD2 (6 bases). CDR1 MNHNS and CDR2 SASEGT come from the germline V gene. V lost 6 bases, J lost 5 bases, and 15 bases lay in between. The CDR3 has 14 residues. The CDR3 DNA follows: TGTGCCAGCAGACTCGCGCCTAGCGTAGATACGCAGTATTTT. Translation gives CASRLAPSVDTQYF.

The chain has TRBV6-6 and TRBJ1-3; unclear D gene. Germline V lookup: CDR1 MNHNY, CDR2 SVGAGI (reference sequence). The CDR3 has 15 amino acids. The ends were cut back, 6 bases at V and 2 bases at J, with 14 bases in the middle. The DNA for the CDR3 is TGTGCCAGCAGCCCGGGCGCACGACCTGGAAACACCATATATTTT. Protein product: CASSPGARPGNTIYF.

This chain connects TRBV30 to TRBJ2-5, with 7 nucleotides matching TRBD2. CDR3 length equals 13 residues. Germline CDR1 reads GTSNPN; CDR2 reads SVGIG (reference sequence). V lost 0 bases, J lost 4 bases, and 2 bases stayed unmatched. CDR3 loop: CAWSVPGGETQYF. Here the CDR3 DNA reads TGTGCCTGGAGTGTACCGGGGGGAGAGACCCAGTACTTC.

This clone came up a few times. The CDR3 DNA follows: TGTGCCTGGAGGTCAGGGGAGCTGTTTTTT. Protein product: CAWRSGELFF. V is TRBV30 and J is TRBJ2-2; no firm D call. The CDR3 totals 10 residues. With 3 bases removed from V and 8 bases from J, the gap between germline ends came to 4 bases. Germline V CDR1 and CDR2: GTSNPN, SVGIG (reference sequence).

The chain couples TRBV5-1 to TRBJ2-2; D remains unclear. This CDR3 region has 13 residues. V was trimmed by 0 bases and J by 4 bases, leaving 4 bases between them. The germline CDR1 and CDR2 sequences are SGHRS and YFSETQ. The DNA of the CDR3 is TGCGCCAGCAGCTTGGGACTCACCGGGGAGCTGTTTTTT. Translation: CASSLGLTGELFF.

In its sample, this clone was seen a few times. The rearrangement links TRBV15 to TRBJ1-5; the D is unclear. Trimming cost V 4 bases and J 3 bases, with 10 bases left between them. CDR1 is LNHNV and CDR2 is YYDKDF in the germline V gene (reference sequence). There are 14 residues in the CDR3. The CDR3 region has the DNA TGTGCCACCAGCAAGGACGTAATCAATCAGCCCCAGCATTTT. Residues: CATSKDVINQPQHF.

The genes are TRBV19 and TRBJ1-2; D call uncertain. The CDR3 extends over 13 amino acids. The V gene's germline CDR1 is LNHDA and CDR2 SQIVND (reference sequence). V was shortened by 0 bases and J by 5 bases, with 7 bases between the two germline ends. The CDR3 DNA follows: TGTGCCAGTAGTATAGATTACAGTTATGGCTACACCTTC. Its protein is CASSIDYSYGYTF.

This chain connects TRBV9 to TRBJ2-1; TRBD2 matches 11 bases. Germline values: CDR1 SGDLS, CDR2 YYNGEE. V lost 4 bases to trimming and J lost 0 bases; unmatched junction nucleotides: 0. The CDR3 extends over 15 amino acids. The CDR3 spells CASSTSGSSYNEQFF. The CDR3 coding sequence is TGTGCCAGCAGCACTAGCGGGAGCTCCTACAATGAGCAGTTCTTC.

The chain links TRBV15 to TRBJ2-7; 10 bases match TRBD2. Losses at the gene ends were 2 bases for V and 7 bases for J; bases not matched to a gene: 11. There are 16 residues in the CDR3. Per germline, CDR1 LNHNV and CDR2 YYDKDF (reference sequence). DNA of the CDR3: TGTGCCACCAGCAGAATTACTAGCGGGAAGTCTAGGGAGCAGTACTTC. Translated, it gives CATSRITSGKSREQYF.

This chain joins TRBV27 and TRBJ1-1; 7 bases are a match to TRBD1. The CDR3 extends over 17 amino acids. Per the germline V gene, CDR1 is MNHEY and CDR2 is SMNVEV (reference sequence). The J segment lost 6 bases and the V segment lost 3 bases, leaving 16 bases of the junction unmatched. The CDR3 spells CASSFSGGVWKSAEAFF. In nucleotides, the CDR3 is TGTGCCAGCAGTTTTTCAGGGGGTGTATGGAAAAGCGCTGAAGCTTTCTTT.

The rearrangement uses TRBV6-1 and TRBJ2-6, with D hard to call. V was clipped by 2 bases and J by 0 bases, with 11 bases between them. This CDR3 comprises 17 residues. Germline CDR1 MNHNS, CDR2 SASEGT. CDR3 sequence reads: CASSERQLLSGANVLTF. The CDR3, as DNA: TGTGCCAGCAGTGAAAGGCAACTGCTCTCTGGGGCCAACGTCCTGACTTTC.

The chain links TRBV2 to TRBJ1-2; 7 bases are a match to TRBD1. The germline gives CDR1 SNHLY, CDR2 FYNNEI. The junction had 3 bases not matched to a gene; V was cut back by 4 bases and J by 4 bases. The CDR3 runs to 13 residues. DNA of the CDR3: TGTGCCAGCAGTGGGGGGACAGTCTATGGCTACACCTTC. Protein sequence: CASSGGTVYGYTF.

The chain combines TRBV28 with TRBJ2-2; 9 bases line up with TRBD1. CDR1 is MDHEN and CDR2 is SYDVKM in the germline V gene. Losses at the gene ends were 8 bases for V and 6 bases for J; bases not matched to a gene: 4. This CDR3 comprises 13 residues. The CDR3 spells CASYRGRSGELFF. The CDR3 DNA follows: TGTGCCAGCTACAGGGGGCGTTCCGGGGAGCTGTTTTTT.

The J gene is TRBJ1-5, the V gene TRBV7-2; 9 nucleotides line up with TRBD1. Trimming took 5 bases from V and 7 from J; bases not matched to a gene: 3. The CDR3 has 13 residues. The germline V gene has CDR1 SGHTA and CDR2 FQGNSA. The CDR3: CASSPTGGQPQHF. In nucleotides, the CDR3 is TGTGCCAGCAGCCCGACAGGGGGGCAGCCCCAGCATTTT.

This clone showed up just once. The chain combines TRBV6-1 with TRBJ2-7; TRBD1 matches 7 bases. The CDR3 has 15 residues. Trimming at V came to 4 bases and at J to 2 bases, leaving 8 bases not matched to a gene. Germline values: CDR1 MNHNS, CDR2 SASEGT. The CDR3 loop reads CASSVKQGWAYEQYF. CDR3 nucleotide sequence: TGTGCCAGCAGTGTAAAACAGGGGTGGGCCTACGAGCAGTACTTC.

J is TRBJ2-7 and V is TRBV7-9; TRBD1 is a possible D gene (6 bases). Germline V gives CDR1 SEHNR, CDR2 FQNEAQ (reference sequence). The CDR3 covers 15 residues. Trimming removed 3 bases from V and 7 bases from J, with 19 bases in between. The CDR3 loop is CASSLGAGPLQEQYF. CDR3 DNA sequence: TGTGCCAGCAGCTTGGGGGCGGGTCCCCTGCAAGAGCAGTACTTC.

CDR3 nucleotides: TGTGCCAGCAGTGAAGAGTCCCCACGGGCTAGCGGGAGGGTGAGCTCCTACGAGCAGTACTTC. Translated: CASSEESPRASGRVSSYEQYF. This chain links TRBV6-1 with TRBJ2-7, with TRBD2 matching over 12 bases. V shed 1 base and J 0 bases; nucleotides not matched to a gene: 16. In germline, CDR1 is MNHNS, CDR2 SASEGT. The CDR3 length is 21 residues.